This paragraph covers one TCR beta chain sequence. The data originate from a study of CD8 T cells in ankylosing spondylitis. MiXCR, applied by TCRdb to the 5' RACE reads, yields one record per CDR3 protein. The sample shows some 350,000 distinct CDR3 sequences, roughly 14% of them seen only once. The TCR was taken from a male donor with ankylosing spondylitis or in good health (not recorded which). The sequenced material came from blood, either unsorted or a sorted T cell fraction (not recorded which).

The CDR3 nucleotides are TGTGCCAGCGGAAGGGGACAGGTCCAGGGCGCCGGGGAGCTGTTTTTT. Its translation is CASGRGQVQGAGELFF. This chain uses TRBV5-5 with TRBJ2-2; the match to TRBD1 covers 8 bases. J lost 6 bases, V lost 7 bases, and 14 bases had no gene match. CDR1 and CDR2 from the germline V gene are SGHKS and YYEKEE (reference sequence). CDR3 length: 16 residues. Complete variable domain (other parts from reference TRBV5-5 and TRBJ2-2): DAGVTQSPTHLIKTRGQQVTLRCSPISGHKSVSWYQQVLGQGPQFIFQYYEKEERGRGNFPDRFSARQFPNYSSELNVNALLLGDSALYLCASGRGQVQGAGELFFGEGSRLTVL.